Sequencing of this T cell receptor (beta chain) was carried out in a study of OX40 agonist ivuxolimab in advanced cancers. Looking at the study overall: Every 2 weeks, patients got intravenous ivuxolimab at one of six dose levels (0.01-10 mg/kg). Recorded diagnoses for dose-escalation patients were hepatocellular carcinoma, melanoma, renal cell or head and neck cancer.

Generated by immunoSEQ multiplex PCR, the TCRdb table keeps only in-frame clones and is missing some. The data hold some 70,000 clones, with 65% to 85% observed a single time. General study points: Antigen specificity remained undetermined for the expanded peripheral T cells.

This CDR3 is built from 17 residues. CDR1 SGHTA and CDR2 FQGNSA come from the germline V gene. V lost 1 base to trimming and J lost 3 bases, with 16 bases between them. Turning to this clone: Its antigen is not known.

V usage is TRBV7-2 and J usage is TRBJ1-5, with D possibly matching TRBD1 (5 bases). This TCR was sampled from an adult with an advanced solid tumor such as melanoma, head and neck, liver or kidney cancer. The source material was CD4+ or CD8+ T cells sorted from blood, sampled in a trial of the OX40 agonist ivuxolimab. The CDR3, as DNA: TGTGCCAGCAGCTTAGTCCCAATGACAGCTAACAATCAGCCCCAGCATTTT. This codes for CASSLVPMTANNQPQHF. The variable domain in full, completed from reference TRBV7-2 and TRBJ1-5, reads GAGVSQSPSNKVTEKGKDVELRCDPISGHTALYWYRQSLGQGLEFLIYFQGNSAPDKSGLPSDRFSAERTGGSVSTLTIQRTQQEDSAVYLCASSLVPMTANNQPQHFGDGTRLSIL.